The sample holds a few counts of the clone carrying this T cell receptor (beta chain). Both 60 Vbeta primers and 13 Jbeta primers went into the PCR. Some clones are missing from TCRdb's copy, which holds only in-frame ones; the method was immunoSEQ multiplex PCR. The sample includes more than 95,000 clones, over 65% of them seen just once. This sample stems from a study of cytomegalovirus exposure and HLA in healthy donors. Germline lookup yields CDR1 LNHNV and CDR2 YYDKDF (reference sequence). Trimming took off 8 bases at V and 2 bases at J, with 17 bases between the two ends. CDR3 length equals 15 residues.

The J gene is TRBJ2-3, the V gene TRBV15; TRBD2 is a possible D gene (7 bases). The receptor comes from a man between 18 and 35 years old in good health and CMV-seronegative. Sequencing was done on a sample of PBMCs. As DNA, the CDR3 is TGTGCCACCTCGGGGCGGGGGCCTTTCACAGATACGCAGTATTTT. Its translation is CATSGRGPFTDTQYF.